Below are 20 T cell receptor beta chains sequenced from a single sample in a study of tissue T cells after allogeneic stem cell transplantation. The time point is: mouse harvest day 14 after allogeneic transplant. Each mouse received 10^7 T-cell-depleted marrow cells plus 10^6 splenic CD5+ T cells by tail vein. The repertoire was sequenced with immunoSEQ multiplex PCR; TCRdb's copy has only in-frame clones and lacks some. The data contain roughly 2,000 clones, around half of them singletons. Input material: lymph node tissue. The source of these receptors is a female BALB/c mouse given C57BL/6 T cells with graft-versus-host disease after an allogeneic hematopoietic cell transplant.

Comments on this clone: The gene names given are mouse names. Coverage ceases 1 residue before the CDR3 finishes, and the germline J gene fills in the end. The V call is TRBV13-1, the J call TRBJ1-3, with D perhaps TRBD1 (6 bases). Germline V gene data show CDR1 as NSHNY and CDR2 as SYGAGN. The CDR3 length is 14 residues. V gave up 2 bases and J gave up 4 bases, with 10 bases separating them. CDR3 DNA (partial): TGTGCCAGCAGTGAGGGGGGGGGCGGAAATACGCTCTAT. The encoded protein is CASSEGGGGNTLY. The full CDR3 reads CASSEGGGGNTLYF.

This clone turned up a few times. Mouse names are used for the genes. The read gets to within 1 residue of the CDR3 end, and the germline J gene fills in the rest. The V and J genes are TRBV3 and TRBJ2-1; 7 nucleotides match TRBD1. Per germline, CDR1 SNHLY and CDR2 FYNGKV (reference sequence). With 5 bases clipped from V and 1 base from J, the junction kept 2 bases outside the gene matches. The CDR3 has 14 residues. The covered CDR3 bases are TGTGCCAGCAGCCGACAGGGAAACTATGCTGAGCAGTTC. This translates into CASSRQGNYAEQF. The entire CDR3 is CASSRQGNYAEQFF.

Comments on this clone: Germline and genes here are mouse. The CDR3 bases that were read are TGTGCAAGCAGCTTACTGGGGGGGCTGCGTGAACAGTAC. This encodes CASSLLGGLREQY. The complete CDR3 protein is CASSLLGGLREQYF. This rearrangement joins TRBV16 to TRBJ2-7, with TRBD2 identical over 10 bases. The sequence runs out 1 residue before the end of the CDR3; the remainder is reconstructed from the germline J gene. The trim removed 2 bases at V and 6 bases at J, leaving 4 bases unmatched. The CDR3 runs 14 residues. CDR1 is SGHSA and CDR2 is FRNQAP in the germline V gene.

This clone was counted between two and nine times. The genes and germline here are from mouse. The read terminates 1 residue before the CDR3 end, so the remaining end is supplied by the germline J gene. V and J are TRBV26 and TRBJ2-4, with 8 bases aligning to TRBD1. V trimming: 4 bases; J trimming: 1 base; junction bases outside the gene matches: 4. This CDR3 spans 15 amino acids. In germline, CDR1 is KGHPV, CDR2 FQNQEV (reference sequence). The covered CDR3 bases are TGTGCCAGCAGTCCTCAGGGGGCTGGTCAAAACACCTTGTAC. Encoded protein: CASSPQGAGQNTLY. The whole CDR3 protein is CASSPQGAGQNTLYF.

With respect to this clone: Any gene name here is a mouse gene name. The read ends 1 residue early relative to the CDR3; the germline J gene fills the gap. The V call is TRBV12-1, the J call TRBJ2-2, with 10 bases identical to TRBD2. CDR3 length: 15 amino acids. Germline values: CDR1 SGHSN, CDR2 HYEKVE. J was trimmed by 4 bases and V by 3 bases; bases with no gene match: 4. Incomplete CDR3 DNA: TGTGCCAGCTCTTCCGACTGGGGGGCCACCGGGCAGCTCTAC. Its translation is CASSSDWGATGQLY. The full CDR3 sequence reads CASSSDWGATGQLYF.

Concerning this clone: At one of its ends the junction is not consistent with the germline gene, which may arise from a read error. Germline and genes here are mouse. The CDR3 end falls 1 residue outside the read, so it is completed with the germline J gene. The rearrangement uses TRBV20 and TRBJ2-7, with a tentative D call TRBD2 (7 bases). The germline CDR1 and CDR2 sequences are GFQATS and STVNSAI. The CDR3 spans 13 residues. The CDR3 is CGARGGGRREQYF. CDR3 DNA (partial): TGTGGGGCTAGGGGCGGGGGGCGCAGGGAACAGTAC. Looking up the rest from reference TRBV20 and TRBJ2-7 gives the full variable domain: GALVYQYPRRTICKSGTSMRMECQAVGFQATSVAWYRQSPQKTFELIALSTVNSAIKYEQNFTQEKFPISHPNLSFSSMTVLNAYLEDRGLYLCGARGGGRREQYFGPGTRLTVL.

This clone is large in the sample. Genes and germline are mouse. The read finishes 1 residue shy of the CDR3 end, and the germline J gene is used to complete it. The rearrangement links TRBV5 to TRBJ2-7; 7 nucleotides match TRBD1. J was trimmed by 3 bases and V by 4 bases; bases with no gene match: 3. Per the germline V gene, CDR1 is LGHNA and CDR2 is YNLKQL (reference sequence). The CDR3 has 13 residues. The sequenced part of the CDR3 DNA is TGTGCCAGCAGCCCTCAGGGGGTCTATGAACAGTAC. This encodes CASSPQGVYEQY. The entire CDR3 protein reads CASSPQGVYEQYF.

Relative to its sample, this clone is medium-sized. Mouse gene names apply. The read stops 1 residue short of the end of the CDR3; the missing end is completed from the germline J gene. The chain recombines TRBV26 with TRBJ2-4; D unclear. Germline CDR1 and CDR2: KGHPV and FQNQEV (reference sequence). The V end lost 0 bases, the J end lost 1 base, and 8 bases lay between the germline ends. The CDR3 totals 15 residues. The CDR3 loop reads CASSLSTRGQNTLYF. The sequenced CDR3 bases are TGTGCCAGCAGTCTGTCGACTAGGGGTCAAAACACCTTGTAC. The whole variable domain, remainder taken from reference TRBV26 and TRBJ2-4, is NSKVIQTPRYLVKGQGQKAKMRCIPEKGHPVVFWYQQNKNNEFKFLINFQNQEVLQQIDMTEKRFSAECPSNSPCSLEIQSSEAGDSALYLCASSLSTRGQNTLYFGAGTRLSVL.

The sample holds a few counts of this clone. Gene names are the mouse ones. CDR3: CASSLDSSQNTLYF. The part of the CDR3 DNA that was read is TGTGCCAGCAGTCTGGACAGTAGTCAAAACACCTTGTAC. The rearrangement joins TRBV13-3 to TRBJ2-4; D is possibly TRBD1 (6 bases). The CDR3 goes on 1 residue after the read ends, and that part is filled in from the germline J gene. CDR1 is NNHDY, CDR2 SYVADS, per germline. V lost 4 bases and J 0 bases, leaving 9 bases between the germline ends. The CDR3 extends over 14 amino acids. Drawing the rest from reference TRBV13-3 and TRBJ2-4, the complete variable domain is EAAVTQSPRSKVAVTGGKVTLSCHQTNNHDYMYWYRQDTGHGLRLIHYSYVADSTEKGDIPDGYKASRPSQENFSLILELASLSQTAVYFCASSLDSSQNTLYFGAGTRLSVL.

With regard to this clone: Gene names and germline match the mouse. The read gets to within 1 residue of the CDR3 end, and the germline J gene fills in the rest. The genes are TRBV12-1 and TRBJ2-2; perhaps TRBD1 as D (5 bases). The CDR3 sequence is 14 residues long. The V and J ends lost 3 bases and 0 bases respectively, with 7 bases between them. Looked up from germline, CDR1 is SGHSN and CDR2 is HYEKVE. The part of the CDR3 DNA that was read is TGTGCCAGCTCTAACAGGACAAACACCGGGCAGCTCTAC. Translation gives CASSNRTNTGQLY. The whole CDR3 protein reads CASSNRTNTGQLYF.

Points on this clone: Gene names and germline refer to mouse. The CDR3 DNA, read in part, is TGTGCCAGCAGTCCCGGGACAGCTTCTGGAAATACGCTCTAT. It is translated as CASSPGTASGNTLY. The entire CDR3 sequence reads CASSPGTASGNTLYF. The chain joins TRBV5 to TRBJ1-3; 7 nucleotides agree with TRBD1. The CDR3 end lies 1 residue beyond the end of the read and is filled in from the germline J gene. CDR1 LGHNA and CDR2 YNLKQL come from the germline V gene (reference sequence). This CDR3 has 15 residues. Trimming at V came to 6 bases and at J to 0 bases, leaving 5 bases not matched to a gene.

This clone is termed large. Genes and germline come from the mouse. With the read ending 1 residue before the CDR3 end, the germline J gene is used to fill in that end. The V and J genes are TRBV16 and TRBJ2-7; 9 bases are a match to TRBD2. With 4 bases clipped from V and 5 bases from J, the junction kept 3 bases outside the gene matches. The CDR3 has 13 residues. Looked up from germline, CDR1 is SGHSA and CDR2 is FRNQAP. The part of the CDR3 DNA that was read is TGTGCAAGCAGCTCTGGGGGGGGCCATGAACAGTAC. Amino acid sequence: CASSSGGGHEQY. The whole CDR3 is CASSSGGGHEQYF.

This clone was counted a few times. Gene names refer to mouse genes. Read coverage stops 1 residue before the CDR3 terminus; the germline J gene supplies the remainder. The rearrangement joins TRBV16 to TRBJ2-1; TRBD2 matches 14 bases. The V gene's germline CDR1 is SGHSA and CDR2 FRNQAP. J lost 6 bases, V lost 0 bases, and 1 base had no gene match. The CDR3 has 16 residues. The CDR3 DNA, read in part, is TGTGCAAGCAGCTTAGAGGGACTGGGGGGGCCTGCTGAGCAGTTC. Translated, it gives CASSLEGLGGPAEQF. The CDR3, in full, reads CASSLEGLGGPAEQFF. The full variable domain, in which reference TRBV16 and TRBJ2-1 provide the parts outside the CDR3, is NAGVIQTPRHKVTGKGQEATLWCEPISGHSAVFWYRQTIVQGLEFLTYFRNQAPIDDSGMPKERFSAQMPNQSHSTLKIQSTQPQDSAVYLCASSLEGLGGPAEQFFGPGTRLTVL.

In regard to this clone: Gene labels here are mouse ones. The sequenced part of the CDR3 DNA is TGTGCAAGCAGCCTCACTGCCGGGGCGCGTTGGGAACAGTAC. It yields the protein CASSLTAGARWEQY. In full, the CDR3 reads CASSLTAGARWEQYF. The J gene is TRBJ2-7, the V gene TRBV16; tentatively, D is TRBD1 or TRBD2 (5 bases each). The missing CDR3 end, 1 residue past where the read stops, is filled in from the germline J gene. CDR1 and CDR2 (germline): SGHSA, FRNQAP. V lost 5 bases and J 7 bases, leaving 21 bases between the germline ends. The CDR3 runs 15 residues.

This clone showed up just once. The gene symbols are mouse symbols. The CDR3 reads CASSLQGAATEVFF. The part of the CDR3 DNA that was read is TGTGCCAGCAGTCTGCAGGGGGCGGCCACAGAAGTCTTC. The chain couples TRBV26 to TRBJ1-1, with TRBD1 matching 8 bases. The CDR3 end is not reached by the read, which stops 1 residue before it; the germline J gene fills it in. Per germline, CDR1 KGHPV and CDR2 FQNQEV (reference sequence). The V gene end was trimmed by 2 bases and the J gene end by 4 bases; junction bases not matched to a gene: 3. This CDR3 is built from 14 residues.

Relative to its sample, this clone is large. Any gene name here is a mouse gene name. Coverage ceases 1 residue before the CDR3 finishes, and the germline J gene fills in the end. This chain uses TRBV4 with TRBJ2-4, with 7 bases identical to TRBD2. Germline CDR1 is LGHDT and CDR2 is YNNKQL (reference sequence). The CDR3 loop spans 14 amino acids. The V and J ends lost 5 bases and 3 bases, in that order; junction bases with no gene match: 5. CDR3 sequence: CASSNWGGQNTLYF. Partial CDR3 DNA: TGTGCCAGCAGCAACTGGGGTGGGCAAAACACCTTGTAC.

This clone came up a few times. Gene names and germline refer to mouse. The CDR3 is cut off 1 residue early in the read; its end comes from the germline J gene. J is TRBJ2-7 and V is TRBV5; 9 nucleotides line up with TRBD2. This CDR3 spans 14 amino acids. Germline assignment: CDR1 LGHNA and CDR2 YNLKQL (reference sequence). Trimming removed 4 bases from V and 4 bases from J; junction bases left unmatched: 5. The CDR3 here is CASSRDWEIYEQYF. CDR3 DNA, as far as it was read: TGTGCCAGCAGCCGGGACTGGGAGATATATGAACAGTAC.

This clone was counted only a few times. Gene names are the mouse ones. The read gets to within 1 residue of the CDR3 end, and the germline J gene fills in the rest. The V gene is TRBV29, the J gene TRBJ2-1; TRBD1 or TRBD2 may be the D gene (5 bases each). V was cut by 2 bases and J by 4 bases, with 6 bases left in between. This CDR3 comprises 13 residues. Germline-derived CDR1 and CDR2 are MSHET and SYDVDS. The sequenced CDR3 bases are TGTGCTAGCAGTTTAGGGGGTTATGCTGAGCAGTTC. The encoded protein is CASSLGGYAEQF. From start to end, the CDR3 is CASSLGGYAEQFF.

The table lists this clone with a count of one. Gene names are mouse gene names. The CDR3 end lies 1 residue beyond the end of the read and is filled in from the germline J gene. The chain has TRBV26 and TRBJ2-3, with D perhaps matching TRBD1 or TRBD2 (5 bases each). The ends were cut back, 3 bases at V and 3 bases at J, with 7 bases in the middle. CDR1 is KGHPV, CDR2 FQNQEV, per germline (reference sequence). The CDR3 contains 13 residues. The CDR3 protein is CASSLRGAETLYF. The part of the CDR3 DNA that was read is TGTGCCAGCAGTCTACGGGGCGCAGAAACGCTGTAT.

This clone qualifies as large. These gene names are mouse names. The read comes to an end 1 residue before the CDR3 does, leaving the germline J gene to fill in the end. The rearrangement uses TRBV13-1 and TRBJ2-3; a weak D match, TRBD2 (6 bases). The CDR3 spans 13 residues. The germline V gene encodes CDR1 NSHNY and CDR2 SYGAGN. V was clipped by 6 bases and J by 3 bases, with 11 bases between them. The CDR3 DNA, read in part, is TGTGCCAGCACCGCCGACTGGGCAGAAACGCTGTAT. As protein: CASTADWAETLY. The CDR3, in full, reads CASTADWAETLYF.